This T cell receptor (beta chain) comes out of a study of cytotoxic CD8 clonotypes in ibrutinib-treated CLL. Study-wide background: Response samples were taken after a median around 11 months of treatment, range 6 to 36. The study, taken as a whole, reports: Relative to age-matched healthy donors, clonality at baseline was higher, and it tracked circulating CD8+ T-cell counts. The clonality went up when patients responded to ibrutinib and dropped back toward baseline at progression.

Using immunoSEQ multiplex PCR, the repertoire was profiled, and TCRdb retains in-frame clones only, with some absent. Of roughly 47,000 clones in the sample, approximately 50% were seen once. The CDR3 covers 14 residues. Germline values: CDR1 KGHSH, CDR2 LQKENI. Germline trimming cut 4 bases from V and 3 bases from J; bases unmatched to any gene: 3. As to this clone: Its antigen is as yet unknown.

The V call is TRBV18, the J call TRBJ1-1, with TRBD1 matching over 9 bases. This clonotype was obtained from a human donor with chronic lymphocytic leukemia. Sequences were derived from PBMCs, sampled after 12 months of ibrutinib treatment. In DNA, the CDR3 is TGTGCCAGCTCACTGGGACAGGGATACACTGAAGCTTTCTTT. Translation gives CASSLGQGYTEAFF.